Listed here is a single T cell receptor (beta chain). The antigen remains unidentified. The germline V gene encodes CDR1 SGHDT and CDR2 YYEEEE. CDR3 length: 13 amino acids. After removal of 5 bases from V and 8 bases from J, the junction contained 6 bases not matched to a gene. This specimen comes from a study of response to subunit inactivated influenza vaccine. Whole-study findings and limits: There was a suggestion from the authors that each seasonal influenza vaccination recruits few new T cells.

One entry per CDR3 protein results from TCRdb running MiXCR on the RT-PCR reads. The data show fewer than 600,000 distinct CDR3 sequences, roughly 7.6% seen once. The specimen comprised PBMCs from blood, sampled around 2 years after vaccination. The receptor comes from a man between 50 and 75 years old who received an inactivated influenza vaccine. The chain has TRBV5-6 and TRBJ2-2, with 7 bases matching TRBD1. CDR3 sequence (DNA): TGTGCCAGCAGACCGGGACAGTTAGGGGAGCTGTTTTTT. Translating it yields CASRPGQLGELFF.